Listed below are T cell receptor beta chains from one sample, sequenced in a study of shared clonotypes between healthy human individuals. The protocol was immunoSEQ multiplex PCR, while the TCRdb copy is restricted to in-frame clones and leaves out a portion. The sample holds under 1,100,000 clones; around 78% are singletons and the top ten take 0.6% to 0.7%. The specimen was memory CD4+ T cells from PBMCs. These receptors were obtained from a man younger than 35 in good health. Some clones in this sample may be carry-over from other donors' samples. Both conserved end residues are trimmed from each CDR3. The D gene is left open where the match is weak.

V: TRBV30
J: TRBJ2-6
D: .
CDR3: AWTAPGANVLT

V: TRBV25-1
J: TRBJ2-2
D: TRBD1
CDR3: ASSGWDRQTGELF

V: TRBV28
J: TRBJ1-5
D: .
CDR3: ASSFSGQPQH

V: TRBV6-6
J: TRBJ2-3
D: TRBD1
CDR3: ASTPGQGTDTQY

V: TRBV7-2
J: TRBJ2-5
D: .
CDR3: ASSFGDGETQY

V: TRBV5-4
J: TRBJ2-3
D: TRBD2
CDR3: ASSWGGSMSTDTQY

V: TRBV5-1
J: TRBJ2-1
D: TRBD2
CDR3: ASSQREGAKNEQF

V: TRBV7-2
J: TRBJ2-4
D: TRBD2
CDR3: ASSVDSGSDIQY

V: TRBV2
J: TRBJ1-5
D: TRBD1
CDR3: ASRVTGVQPQH

V: TRBV27
J: TRBJ2-1
D: TRBD2
CDR3: ASRYEASGAHSYNEQF

V: TRBV5-1
J: TRBJ2-6
D: .
CDR3: ASSPRALSGANVLT

V: TRBV19
J: TRBJ2-2
D: TRBD1
CDR3: ASSPTQGPFAGELF

V: TRBV5-1
J: TRBJ2-5
D: .
CDR3: ASSLGPTGRGETQY

V: TRBV18
J: TRBJ1-1
D: .
CDR3: ASSPASRPNGGTEAF

V: TRBV30
J: TRBJ2-2
D: .
CDR3: AWMHRVTGELF

V: TRBV5-1
J: TRBJ2-7
D: TRBD2
CDR3: ASSNGLAGDTEQY

V: TRBV6-6
J: TRBJ1-2
D: .
CDR3: ASTPLPNAVADGYT

V: TRBV28
J: TRBJ2-4
D: .
CDR3: ASSLGQPRNIQY

V: TRBV4-2
J: TRBJ2-7
D: TRBD2
CDR3: ASSQDRGTSDTSR

V: TRBV4-3
J: TRBJ2-3
D: TRBD2
CDR3: ASSQLAGGDTQY

V: TRBV28
J: TRBJ2-3
D: TRBD2
CDR3: ASSLYGLAGVSDDTQY

V: TRBV5-8
J: TRBJ2-2
D: .
CDR3: ASSLAASRDTGELF

V: TRBV5-4
J: TRBJ1-4
D: .
CDR3: ASSLQQPGEKLF

V: TRBV28
J: TRBJ1-5
D: .
CDR3: ASSETGRNQPQH

V: TRBV19
J: TRBJ1-1
D: TRBD1
CDR3: ASNGQGLSEAF

V: TRBV9
J: TRBJ2-6
D: .
CDR3: ASSPSTGRGSGANVLT

V: TRBV19
J: TRBJ2-1
D: .
CDR3: ASSPRYNEQF

V: TRBV7-2
J: TRBJ1-2
D: .
CDR3: ASSLNWRNYGYT

V: TRBV5-5
J: TRBJ2-7
D: TRBD1
CDR3: ASSLFQGGASYEQY

V: TRBV5-1
J: TRBJ2-1
D: .
CDR3: ASSWGESYNEQF

V: TRBV19
J: TRBJ1-2
D: TRBD1
CDR3: ASFGQGPYGYT

V: TRBV5-1
J: TRBJ2-1
D: TRBD2
CDR3: ASSLIGLAGGNEQF

V: TRBV15
J: TRBJ2-1
D: .
CDR3: ATSSLDDSYNEQF

V: TRBV5-1
J: TRBJ1-3
D: .
CDR3: ASSSGTSGNTIY

V: TRBV11-2
J: TRBJ2-1
D: TRBD2
CDR3: ASSAQAGPRNEQF

V: TRBV28
J: TRBJ1-5
D: .
CDR3: ASSPSMGGASQPQH

V: TRBV28
J: TRBJ1-5
D: TRBD1
CDR3: ASTTTGAQYSNQPQH

V: TRBV5-1
J: TRBJ1-1
D: TRBD1
CDR3: ASSGTGITEAF

V: TRBV6-5
J: TRBJ2-3
D: .
CDR3: ASGPGMSTDTQY

V: TRBV5-1
J: TRBJ2-2
D: .
CDR3: ASSLFVVGTLGELF

V: TRBV7-2
J: TRBJ1-5
D: .
CDR3: ASSLAIKVQPQH

V: TRBV29-1
J: TRBJ2-5
D: TRBD1
CDR3: SVRTGEGTQY

V: TRBV29-1
J: TRBJ2-5
D: .
CDR3: SVVRDSTQETQY

V: TRBV11-1
J: TRBJ2-7
D: .
CDR3: ASSPTGFEQY

V: TRBV10-2
J: TRBJ2-3
D: .
CDR3: ASRDSGYTSTDTQY

V: TRBV5-6
J: TRBJ1-1
D: .
CDR3: ASSLMGRTKGTEAF

V: TRBV5-1
J: TRBJ2-7
D: .
CDR3: ASTWGGTVA

V: TRBV4-1
J: TRBJ2-1
D: TRBD2
CDR3: ASSQPGTSGMLREQF

V: TRBV27
J: TRBJ2-1
D: .
CDR3: ASQDDPYNEQF

V: TRBV11-3
J: TRBJ2-3
D: TRBD1
CDR3: ASSQTGVTLGTDTQY

V: TRBV7-3
J: TRBJ2-3
D: TRBD2
CDR3: ASSLWGGVSRGDTQY